These T cell receptor beta chains were read from a single sample in a study of T cell changes during pregnancy in multiple sclerosis. Clones were sequenced by immunoSEQ multiplex PCR, and TCRdb holds only the in-frame ones, with some missing. The sample holds roughly 77,000 clones; roughly 92% are singletons and the top ten take 1.5% to 2.5%. The source material was peripheral blood, sampled in the second trimester of pregnancy. The receptors were gathered from a female donor with multiple sclerosis, enrolled in a pregnancy study. Both conserved end residues are part of each CDR3. The order of the fields is CDR3 protein, CDR3 DNA, CDR3 length, J gene, D gene, clone size, V gene. The D gene is left open where the match is weak. Clone size is shown for a subset of rows, as once, few, many or a class of expanded clone.

CDR3: CASSTTSDNSGYTF
DNA: TGTGCCAGCAGTACCACCTCCGACAATTCTGGCTACACCTTC
length: 14
J: TRBJ1-2
D: NA
size: NA
V: TRBV27

CDR3: CASSLFPAGKYEQYF
DNA: TGTGCCAGCAGTTTATTCCCAGCGGGAAAGTACGAGCAGTACTTC
length: 15
J: TRBJ2-7
D: TRBD2
size: NA
V: TRBV27

CDR3: CASSGAGGPAVNEQFF
DNA: TGTGCCAGCAGCGGAGCGGGAGGGCCCGCGGTGAATGAGCAGTTCTTC
length: 16
J: TRBJ2-1
D: TRBD2
size: NA
V: TRBV5-6

CDR3: CASSLGTGGNLYNEQFF
DNA: TGTGCCAGCAGCTTAGGTACAGGGGGGAACTTATACAATGAGCAGTTCTTC
length: 17
J: TRBJ2-1
D: TRBD1
size: NA
V: TRBV7-6

CDR3: CASSLGSGLAGVYEQYF
DNA: TGTGCCAGCAGTTTGGGGTCGGGACTAGCGGGAGTATACGAGCAGTACTTC
length: 17
J: TRBJ2-7
D: TRBD2
size: once
V: TRBV28

CDR3: CASSPTGLAGGREQYF
DNA: TGTGCCAGCAGCCCCACGGGACTAGCGGGGGGGCGGGAGCAGTACTTC
length: 16
J: TRBJ2-7
D: TRBD2
size: NA
V: TRBV9

CDR3: CASSQGGVYEQYF
DNA: TGTGCCAGCAGCCAAGGGGGGGTCTACGAGCAGTACTTC
length: 13
J: TRBJ2-7
D: NA
size: NA
V: TRBV14

CDR3: CASSQDRGTSNQPQHF
DNA: TGCGCCAGCAGCCAAGACCGGGGGACTAGCAATCAGCCCCAGCATTTT
length: 16
J: TRBJ1-5
D: NA
size: NA
V: TRBV4-3

CDR3: CASSDGAIDSSYNEQFF
DNA: TGTGCCAGCAGTGATGGAGCGATAGATTCCTCCTACAATGAGCAGTTCTTC
length: 17
J: TRBJ2-1
D: NA
size: once
V: TRBV2

CDR3: CASSSRGSGSSSYEQYF
DNA: TGTGCCAGCAGCTCCCGGGGTAGCGGGAGTTCCTCCTACGAGCAGTACTTC
length: 17
J: TRBJ2-7
D: TRBD2
size: NA
V: TRBV5-4

CDR3: CAIREQGGHNSPLHF
DNA: TGTGCCATCAGGGAACAGGGAGGGCATAATTCACCCCTCCACTTT
length: 15
J: TRBJ1-6
D: NA
size: NA
V: TRBV10-3

CDR3: CSGGPGLYEQYF
DNA: TGCAGCGGGGGCCCGGGACTCTACGAGCAGTACTTC
length: 12
J: TRBJ2-7
D: NA
size: NA
V: TRBV29-1

CDR3: CASSLTLGATQYF
DNA: TGTGCCAGCAGCCTAACTCTTGGGGCGACCCAGTACTTC
length: 13
J: TRBJ2-5
D: NA
size: NA
V: TRBV5-5

CDR3: CASSSDRRGTEAFF
DNA: TGTGCCAGCAGCTCGGACAGGCGAGGGACTGAAGCTTTCTTT
length: 14
J: TRBJ1-1
D: TRBD1
size: NA
V: TRBV7-9

CDR3: CASSEDETGLREKLFF
DNA: TGTGCCAGCAGTGAAGATGAGACAGGGTTAAGAGAAAAACTGTTTTTT
length: 16
J: TRBJ1-4
D: TRBD1
size: NA
V: TRBV2

CDR3: CASSLGGSGYNEQFF
DNA: TGTGCCAGCAGCTTAGGAGGGAGCGGATACAATGAGCAGTTCTTC
length: 15
J: TRBJ2-1
D: NA
size: NA
V: TRBV11-3

CDR3: CASSYLRQGNYGYTF
DNA: TGTGCCAGCAGTTATCTCCGGCAGGGGAACTATGGCTACACCTTC
length: 15
J: TRBJ1-2
D: NA
size: NA
V: TRBV6-5

CDR3: CASSAPSSFEYNEQFF
DNA: TGTGCCAGCAGTGCTCCCTCTAGCTTTGAGTACAATGAGCAGTTCTTC
length: 16
J: TRBJ2-1
D: NA
size: NA
V: TRBV25-1

CDR3: CASSLYFGQDYGYTF
DNA: TGTGCCAGCAGCTTATATTTTGGGCAGGACTATGGCTACACCTTC
length: 15
J: TRBJ1-2
D: NA
size: NA
V: TRBV5-6

CDR3: CASSLQGRDQPQHF
DNA: TGTGCCAGCAGTCTACAGGGGAGAGACCAGCCCCAGCATTTT
length: 14
J: TRBJ1-5
D: TRBD1
size: NA
V: TRBV6-6

CDR3: CAWSVGAGAAGELFF
DNA: TGTGCCTGGAGTGTAGGAGCGGGGGCGGCCGGGGAGCTGTTTTTT
length: 15
J: TRBJ2-2
D: TRBD2
size: NA
V: TRBV30

CDR3: CAISESASGISGANVLTF
DNA: TGTGCCATCAGTGAGTCGGCGTCGGGAATCTCTGGGGCCAACGTCCTGACTTTC
length: 18
J: TRBJ2-6
D: NA
size: NA
V: TRBV10-3

CDR3: CASSLAVAAGATGELFF
DNA: TGTGCCAGCAGCTTAGCGGTGGCGGCGGGAGCCACCGGGGAGCTGTTTTTT
length: 17
J: TRBJ2-2
D: TRBD2
size: NA
V: TRBV11-2

CDR3: CAWSLAPETQYF
DNA: TGTGCCTGGAGTTTAGCTCCAGAGACCCAGTACTTC
length: 12
J: TRBJ2-5
D: NA
size: NA
V: TRBV30

CDR3: CASSGAGGYGYTF
DNA: TGTGCCAGCAGCGGGGCAGGGGGGTATGGCTACACCTTC
length: 13
J: TRBJ1-2
D: TRBD1
size: NA
V: TRBV9

CDR3: CASSPQGGASYNEQFF
DNA: TGTGCCAGCAGCCCCCAGGGGGGCGCATCCTACAATGAGCAGTTCTTC
length: 16
J: TRBJ2-1
D: NA
size: NA
V: TRBV7-6

CDR3: CASSLSGGETQYF
DNA: TGTGCCAGCAGCTTAAGCGGTGGAGAGACCCAGTACTTC
length: 13
J: TRBJ2-5
D: NA
size: NA
V: TRBV12-1

CDR3: CASSLETGRNSGANVLTF
DNA: TGCGCCAGCAGCTTGGAGACAGGGCGCAACTCTGGGGCCAACGTCCTGACTTTC
length: 18
J: TRBJ2-6
D: TRBD1
size: NA
V: TRBV5-1

CDR3: CASSPFLRLAGAPNYNEQFF
DNA: TGTGCCAGCAGCCCCTTTTTGAGGCTAGCGGGGGCCCCAAACTACAATGAGCAGTTCTTC
length: 20
J: TRBJ2-1
D: TRBD2
size: NA
V: TRBV7-3

CDR3: CASSSGTGGYEQYF
DNA: TGTGCCAGCTCTTCCGGGACAGGAGGCTACGAGCAGTACTTC
length: 14
J: TRBJ2-7
D: TRBD1
size: NA
V: TRBV18

CDR3: CASSQDRGRSGEQYF
DNA: TGCGCCAGCAGCCAAGATAGAGGGCGGAGTGGCGAGCAGTACTTC
length: 15
J: TRBJ2-7
D: NA
size: NA
V: TRBV4-1

CDR3: CASSETGLGPDTQYF
DNA: TGTGCCAGCAGCGAAACGGGACTAGGTCCAGATACGCAGTATTTT
length: 15
J: TRBJ2-3
D: TRBD2
size: NA
V: TRBV7-3

CDR3: CASSPTTGYNEQFF
DNA: TGTGCCAGCTCACCGACCACCGGGTACAATGAGCAGTTCTTC
length: 14
J: TRBJ2-1
D: NA
size: NA
V: TRBV18

CDR3: CASSSITGGAPGYTF
DNA: TGTGCCAGCAGCTCAATTACAGGGGGCGCCCCTGGCTACACCTTC
length: 15
J: TRBJ1-2
D: TRBD1
size: NA
V: TRBV7-2

CDR3: CASRNQANQPQHF
DNA: TGTGCCAGCAGGAACCAGGCGAATCAGCCCCAGCATTTT
length: 13
J: TRBJ1-5
D: NA
size: few
V: TRBV27

CDR3: CASSTSGGVPGHEQFF
DNA: TGTGCCAGCAGTACTAGCGGGGGAGTCCCTGGCCATGAGCAGTTCTTC
length: 16
J: TRBJ2-1
D: TRBD2
size: NA
V: TRBV27

CDR3: CASAKIRQDRYEQYF
DNA: TGTGCCAGCGCAAAGATCCGACAGGACCGCTACGAGCAGTACTTC
length: 15
J: TRBJ2-7
D: NA
size: NA
V: TRBV27

CDR3: CASSLKVVGLAGGETQYF
DNA: TGTGCCAGCAGCTTAAAGGTTGTTGGGCTAGCGGGAGGGGAGACCCAGTACTTC
length: 18
J: TRBJ2-5
D: TRBD2
size: NA
V: TRBV7-8

CDR3: CASSSGQIRNTIYF
DNA: TGTGCCAGTAGTTCGGGACAGATAAGAAACACCATATATTTT
length: 14
J: TRBJ1-3
D: TRBD1
size: NA
V: TRBV19

CDR3: CASTPWDRLNTEAFF
DNA: TGCGCCAGCACCCCGTGGGACAGATTGAACACTGAAGCTTTCTTT
length: 15
J: TRBJ1-1
D: TRBD1
size: NA
V: TRBV5-1

CDR3: CASSSTLAGGSVDEQFF
DNA: TGCGCCAGCAGCTCAACTCTAGCGGGGGGATCGGTGGATGAGCAGTTCTTC
length: 17
J: TRBJ2-1
D: TRBD2
size: NA
V: TRBV4-3

CDR3: CASSLSMGRTEAFF
DNA: TGTGCCAGCAGTTTATCGATGGGGAGAACTGAAGCTTTCTTT
length: 14
J: TRBJ1-1
D: NA
size: NA
V: TRBV27

CDR3: CASSADGGNEKLFF
DNA: TGTGCCAGCAGTGCCGACGGAGGAAATGAAAAACTGTTTTTT
length: 14
J: TRBJ1-4
D: NA
size: NA
V: TRBV28

CDR3: CASSSLQVSSTDTQYF
DNA: TGTGCCAGCAGTTCCCTACAGGTTTCTAGCACAGATACGCAGTATTTT
length: 16
J: TRBJ2-3
D: NA
size: NA
V: TRBV7-9

CDR3: CASSVRVLSYEQYF
DNA: TGTGCCAGCAGCGTCAGGGTTCTATCCTACGAGCAGTACTTC
length: 14
J: TRBJ2-7
D: NA
size: NA
V: TRBV11-3

CDR3: CASSLDPGGTEAFF
DNA: TGTGCCAGCAGTTTGGACCCAGGGGGCACTGAAGCTTTCTTT
length: 14
J: TRBJ1-1
D: TRBD1
size: NA
V: TRBV27

CDR3: CASSPSGQNTEAFF
DNA: TGTGCCAGCAGTCCCTCAGGACAGAACACTGAAGCTTTCTTT
length: 14
J: TRBJ1-1
D: NA
size: NA
V: TRBV28

CDR3: CASSRGGTHNSPLHF
DNA: TGTGCCAGCAGTAGGGGGGGAACGCATAATTCACCCCTCCACTTT
length: 15
J: TRBJ1-6
D: NA
size: NA
V: TRBV28

CDR3: CASSVEGMRTEAFF
DNA: TGTGCCAGCAGCGTTGAGGGTATGCGAACTGAAGCTTTCTTT
length: 14
J: TRBJ1-1
D: NA
size: NA
V: TRBV9

CDR3: CASSKGHFRGTNNEQFF
DNA: TGTGCCAGCAGCAAAGGCCATTTCAGGGGTACCAACAATGAGCAGTTCTTC
length: 17
J: TRBJ2-1
D: NA
size: NA
V: TRBV21-1

CDR3: CASSPRGGGGETQYF
DNA: TGTGCCAGCAGCCCACGAGGTGGGGGCGGGGAGACCCAGTACTTC
length: 15
J: TRBJ2-5
D: NA
size: NA
V: TRBV7-2

CDR3: CASSLRGVDSPLHF
DNA: TGTGCCAGCAGCTTGCGAGGAGTCGATTCACCCCTCCACTTT
length: 14
J: TRBJ1-6
D: NA
size: NA
V: TRBV5-4

CDR3: CASSLGAGNGNTIYF
DNA: TGTGCCAGCAGTTTAGGGGCAGGGAATGGAAACACCATATATTTT
length: 15
J: TRBJ1-3
D: NA
size: NA
V: TRBV27

CDR3: CASTHSYEQYF
DNA: TGTGCCAGCACACACTCCTACGAGCAGTACTTC
length: 11
J: TRBJ2-7
D: NA
size: NA
V: TRBV2